This entry describes one T cell receptor (beta chain). Its specific antigen is unknown. No clone much larger than this one lies a single base away; base qualities are absent. This specimen belongs to a study of T cell clonotyping in hematopoietic cell transplantation (dated by TCRdb to about 2021). In the study overall: Pretransplant samples from recipients were collected after cytoreduction. A total of 150 or so blood samples were gathered in the study from 35 consecutive transplant recipients along with their related donors. Patient recruitment ran from 2015 to early 2017, and follow-up continued until late 2020 or death.

V lost 6 bases and J lost 8 bases; the stretch between them is 7 bases long. Sequences DFQATT (CDR1) and SNEGSKA (CDR2) are obtained from the germline V gene (reference sequence). The CDR3 sequence holds 9 residues, the cysteine and phenylalanine included. Kept here is only the CDR3 DNA, which spans 27 bases and is read in frame from base 1. Broader findings and caveats from the paper: Overlap with donor repertoires was found for only a small fraction of recipient repertoires, with over 95% found to appear de novo at the given depth. The sample size was limited, and CD4 and CD8 repertoire contributions could not be separated because cells were not sorted. Broader posttransplant TCR repertoire diversity was predicted by donor and pretransplant recipient Inverse Simpson Index values. Recipient TCR diversity fell after transplant, with pathologically expanded clonotypes rising progressively from day 30 to day 180.

The time point label on this specimen signifies: recipient sample about 28 days before transplant, after cytoreduction. Blood from recipients was drawn roughly 28 days before transplant, then again at days 30, 100 and 180 after transplant. Nuclei Lysis Solution was used to extract genomic DNA from fresh or cryopreserved unfractionated peripheral blood mononuclear cells. The immunoSEQ assay, a bias-controlled multiplex PCR with V- and J-specific primers, was used to amplify TCR beta CDR3 regions from genomic DNA. In a second PCR step, the CDR3 amplicons were tagged with a proprietary barcode plus Illumina adapter sequences. An Illumina MiSeq instrument was used to sequence the CDR3 libraries. The authors processed their data as follows. immunoSEQ Analyzer 3.0 was used for export and quality control, with R Bioconductor and Immunarch used for downstream analyses. Only productive rearrangements in the normalized downsampled data set were used to calculate repertoire metrics. Clonotypes larger than 5 templates in the normalized cohort were defined as pathologically expanded. The Inverse Simpson Index served as the measure of repertoire diversity. CMV-specificity analyses were carried out on the non-normalized data set to capture all clonotypes. The immuneACCESS repertoire file appears here via TCRdb, limited to in-frame rearrangements. These files lack a portion of the clones; in checked studies, under half of the deficit traces to unresolved V genes, and the cause of the others is not known. V and J calls and clone size are those listed in that table; D and trimming were worked out from the DNA. Within this sample are tens of thousands of clones, with roughly 95% of them counted one time only. The ten largest clonotypes hold under 2% of the sample.

In this chain, TRBV20-1 is recombined with TRBJ1-2; the D gene remains uncertain. The source material was peripheral blood mononuclear cells, sampled before stem cell transplant. This TCR was recovered from a man aged 40-49 years with chronic myeloid leukemia. Some clones in this sample may be carry-over from other donors' samples. The CDR3 protein: CSAPGGYTF. Here is the DNA: TGCAGTGCCCCGGGCGGCTACACCTTC.